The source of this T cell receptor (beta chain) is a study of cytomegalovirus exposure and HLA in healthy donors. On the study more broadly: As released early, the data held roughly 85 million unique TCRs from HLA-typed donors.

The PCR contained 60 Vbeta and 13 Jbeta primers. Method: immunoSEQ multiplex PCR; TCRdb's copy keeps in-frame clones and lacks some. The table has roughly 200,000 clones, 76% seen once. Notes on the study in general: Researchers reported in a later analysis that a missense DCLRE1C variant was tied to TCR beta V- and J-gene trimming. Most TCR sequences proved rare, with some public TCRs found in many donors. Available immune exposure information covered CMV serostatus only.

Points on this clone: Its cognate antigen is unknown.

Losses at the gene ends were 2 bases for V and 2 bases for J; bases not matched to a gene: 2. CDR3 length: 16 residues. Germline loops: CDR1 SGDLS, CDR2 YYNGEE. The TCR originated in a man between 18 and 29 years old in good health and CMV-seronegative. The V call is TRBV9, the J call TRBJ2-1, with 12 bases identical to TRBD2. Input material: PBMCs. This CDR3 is CASSVTSGRAYNEQFF. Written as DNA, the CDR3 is TGTGCCAGCAGCGTGACTAGCGGGAGAGCCTACAATGAGCAGTTCTTC.